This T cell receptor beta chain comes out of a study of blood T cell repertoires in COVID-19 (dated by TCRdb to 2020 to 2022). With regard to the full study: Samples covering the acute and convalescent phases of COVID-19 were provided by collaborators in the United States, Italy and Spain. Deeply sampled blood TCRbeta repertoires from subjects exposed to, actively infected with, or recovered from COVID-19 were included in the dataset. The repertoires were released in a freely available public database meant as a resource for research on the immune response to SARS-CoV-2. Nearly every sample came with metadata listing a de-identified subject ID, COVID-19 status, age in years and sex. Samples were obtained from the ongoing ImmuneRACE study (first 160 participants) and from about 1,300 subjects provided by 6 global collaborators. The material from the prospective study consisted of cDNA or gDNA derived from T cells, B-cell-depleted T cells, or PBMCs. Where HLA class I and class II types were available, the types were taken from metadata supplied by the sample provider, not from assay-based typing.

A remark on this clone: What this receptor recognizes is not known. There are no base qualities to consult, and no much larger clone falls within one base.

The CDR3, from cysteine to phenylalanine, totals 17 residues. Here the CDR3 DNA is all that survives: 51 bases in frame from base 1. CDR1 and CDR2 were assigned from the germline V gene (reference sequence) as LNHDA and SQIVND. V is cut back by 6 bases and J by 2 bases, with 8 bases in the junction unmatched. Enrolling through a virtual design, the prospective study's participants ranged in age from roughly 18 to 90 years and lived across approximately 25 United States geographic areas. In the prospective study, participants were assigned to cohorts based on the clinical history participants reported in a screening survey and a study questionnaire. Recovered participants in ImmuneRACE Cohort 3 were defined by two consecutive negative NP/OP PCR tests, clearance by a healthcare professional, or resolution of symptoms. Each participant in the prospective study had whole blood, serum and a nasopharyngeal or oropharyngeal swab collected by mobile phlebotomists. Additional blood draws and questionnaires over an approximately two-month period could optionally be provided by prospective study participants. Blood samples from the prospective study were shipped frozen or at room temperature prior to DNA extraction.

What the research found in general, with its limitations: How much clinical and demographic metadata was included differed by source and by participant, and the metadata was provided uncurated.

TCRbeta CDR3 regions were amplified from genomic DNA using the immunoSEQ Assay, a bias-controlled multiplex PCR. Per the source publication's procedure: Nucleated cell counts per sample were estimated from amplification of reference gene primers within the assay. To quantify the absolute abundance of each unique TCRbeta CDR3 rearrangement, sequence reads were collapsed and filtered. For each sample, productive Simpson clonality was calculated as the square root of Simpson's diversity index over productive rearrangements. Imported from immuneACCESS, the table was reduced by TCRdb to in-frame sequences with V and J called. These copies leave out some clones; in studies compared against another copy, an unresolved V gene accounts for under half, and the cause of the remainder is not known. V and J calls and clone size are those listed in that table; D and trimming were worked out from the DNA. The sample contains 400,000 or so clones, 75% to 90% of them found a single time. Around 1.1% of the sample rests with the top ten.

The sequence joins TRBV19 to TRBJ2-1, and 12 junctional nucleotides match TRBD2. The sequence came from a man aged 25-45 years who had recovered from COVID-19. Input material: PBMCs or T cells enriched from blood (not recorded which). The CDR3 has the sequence CASSLTSGRPPYNEQFF. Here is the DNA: TGTGCCAGTAGCCTGACTAGCGGGAGACCGCCCTACAATGAGCAGTTCTTC.